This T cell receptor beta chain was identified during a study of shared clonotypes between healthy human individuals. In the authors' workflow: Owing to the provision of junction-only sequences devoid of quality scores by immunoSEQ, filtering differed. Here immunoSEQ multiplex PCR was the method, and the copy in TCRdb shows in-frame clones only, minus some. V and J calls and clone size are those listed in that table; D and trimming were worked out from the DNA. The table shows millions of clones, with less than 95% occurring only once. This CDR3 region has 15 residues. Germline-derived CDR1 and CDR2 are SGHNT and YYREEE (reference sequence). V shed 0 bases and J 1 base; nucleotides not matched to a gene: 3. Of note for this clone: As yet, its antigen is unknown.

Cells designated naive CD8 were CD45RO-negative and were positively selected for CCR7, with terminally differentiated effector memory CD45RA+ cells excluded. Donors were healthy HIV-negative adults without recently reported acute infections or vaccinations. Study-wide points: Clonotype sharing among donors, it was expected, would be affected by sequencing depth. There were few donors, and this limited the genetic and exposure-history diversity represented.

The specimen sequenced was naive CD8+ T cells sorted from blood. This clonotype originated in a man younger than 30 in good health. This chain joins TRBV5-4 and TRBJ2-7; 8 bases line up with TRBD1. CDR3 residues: CASSLDQGASYEQYF. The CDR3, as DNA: TGTGCCAGCAGCTTGGACCAGGGGGCGTCCTACGAGCAGTACTTC.